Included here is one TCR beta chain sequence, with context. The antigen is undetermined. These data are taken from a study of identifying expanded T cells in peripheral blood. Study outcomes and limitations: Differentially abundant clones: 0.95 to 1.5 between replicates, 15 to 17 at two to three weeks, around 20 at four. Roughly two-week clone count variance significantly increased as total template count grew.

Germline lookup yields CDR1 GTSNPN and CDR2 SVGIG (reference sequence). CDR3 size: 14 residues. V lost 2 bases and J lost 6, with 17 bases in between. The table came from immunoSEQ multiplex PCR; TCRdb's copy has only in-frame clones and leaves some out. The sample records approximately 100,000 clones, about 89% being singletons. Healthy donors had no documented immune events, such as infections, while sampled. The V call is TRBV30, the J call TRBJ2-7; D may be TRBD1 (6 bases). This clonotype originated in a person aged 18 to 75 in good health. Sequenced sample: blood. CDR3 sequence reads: CAWSPGQRRGEQYF. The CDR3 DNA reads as TGTGCCTGGAGTCCCGGACAGCGAAGGGGCGAGCAGTACTTC.